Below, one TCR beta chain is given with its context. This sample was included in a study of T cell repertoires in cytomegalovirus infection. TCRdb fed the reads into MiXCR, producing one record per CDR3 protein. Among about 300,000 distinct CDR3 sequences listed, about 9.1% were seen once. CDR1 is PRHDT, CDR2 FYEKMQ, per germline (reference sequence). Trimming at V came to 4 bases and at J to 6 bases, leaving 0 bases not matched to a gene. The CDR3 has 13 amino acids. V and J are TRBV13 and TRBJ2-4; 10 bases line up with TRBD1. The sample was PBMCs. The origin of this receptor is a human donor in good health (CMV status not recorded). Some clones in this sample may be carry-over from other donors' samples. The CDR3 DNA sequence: TGTGCCAGCAGCTGGGACAGGGGAAACATTCAGTACTTC. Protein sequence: CASSWDRGNIQYF.